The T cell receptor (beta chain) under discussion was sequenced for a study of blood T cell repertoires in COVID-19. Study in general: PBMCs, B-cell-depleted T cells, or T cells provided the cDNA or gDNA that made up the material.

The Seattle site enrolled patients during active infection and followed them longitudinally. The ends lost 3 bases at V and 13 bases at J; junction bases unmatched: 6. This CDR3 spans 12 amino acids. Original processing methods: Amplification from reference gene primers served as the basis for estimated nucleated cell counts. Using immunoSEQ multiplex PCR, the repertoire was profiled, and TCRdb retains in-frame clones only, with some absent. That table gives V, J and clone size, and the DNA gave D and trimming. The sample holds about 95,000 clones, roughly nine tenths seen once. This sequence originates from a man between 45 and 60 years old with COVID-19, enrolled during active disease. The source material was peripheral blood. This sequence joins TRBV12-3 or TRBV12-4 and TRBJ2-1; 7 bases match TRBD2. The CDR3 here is CASSFLGGEQFF. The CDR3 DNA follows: TGTGCCAGCAGTTTTTTGGGGGGGGAACAGTTCTTC.